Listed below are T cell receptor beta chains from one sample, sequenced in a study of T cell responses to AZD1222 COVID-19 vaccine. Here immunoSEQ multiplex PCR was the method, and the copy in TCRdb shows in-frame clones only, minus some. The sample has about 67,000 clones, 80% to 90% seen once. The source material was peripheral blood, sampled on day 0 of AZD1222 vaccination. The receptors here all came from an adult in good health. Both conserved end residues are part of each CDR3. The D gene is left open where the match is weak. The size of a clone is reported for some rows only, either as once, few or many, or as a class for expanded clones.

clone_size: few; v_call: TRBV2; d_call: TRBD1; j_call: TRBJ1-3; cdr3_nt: TGTGCCAGCAGTGAGGGGCCCGGGACAGGGGGAAACACCATATATTTT; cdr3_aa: CASSEGPGTGGNTIYF
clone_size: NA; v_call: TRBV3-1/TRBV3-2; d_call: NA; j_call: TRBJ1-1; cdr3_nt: TGTGCCAGCAGCCAGTTCAGGGGTGGCACTGAAGCTTTCTTT; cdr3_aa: CASSQFRGGTEAFF
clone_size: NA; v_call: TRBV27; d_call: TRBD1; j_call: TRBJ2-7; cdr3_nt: TGTGCCAGCAGTTTTTCCGGGACAGAAGCAGCCTACGAGCAGTACTTC; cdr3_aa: CASSFSGTEAAYEQYF
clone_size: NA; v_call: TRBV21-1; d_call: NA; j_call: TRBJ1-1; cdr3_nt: TGTGCCAGCAGCAAACAGGACAACACTGAAGCTTTCTTT; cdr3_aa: CASSKQDNTEAFF
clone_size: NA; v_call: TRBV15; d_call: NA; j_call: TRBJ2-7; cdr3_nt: TGTGCCACCAGCACCGACCCAGGGGCCTCCTACGAGCAGTACTTC; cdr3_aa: CATSTDPGASYEQYF
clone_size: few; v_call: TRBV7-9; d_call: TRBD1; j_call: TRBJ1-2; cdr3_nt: TGTGCCAGCAGCTTCAGAGACAGGGGCCACGATGGCTACACCTTC; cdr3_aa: CASSFRDRGHDGYTF
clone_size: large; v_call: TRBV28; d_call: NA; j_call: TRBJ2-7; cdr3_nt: TGTGCCAGCACCCCGGGGGACAAATACGAGCAGTACTTC; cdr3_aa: CASTPGDKYEQYF
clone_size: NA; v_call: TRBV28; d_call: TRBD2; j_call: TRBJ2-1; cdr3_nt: TGTGCCAGCAGTTTAACGAGTGCGACTAGCGGGGTCTTC; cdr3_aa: CASSLTSATSGVF
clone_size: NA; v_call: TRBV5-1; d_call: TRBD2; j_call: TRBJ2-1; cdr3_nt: TGCGCCAGCAGCTTTGCCCCTAGCGGGAGCACGAATGAGCAGTTCTTC; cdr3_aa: CASSFAPSGSTNEQFF
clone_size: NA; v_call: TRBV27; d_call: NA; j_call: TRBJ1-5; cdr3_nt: TGTGCCAGCAGTTTGGATCCCAGGAGCAATCAGCCCCAGCATTTT; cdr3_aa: CASSLDPRSNQPQHF
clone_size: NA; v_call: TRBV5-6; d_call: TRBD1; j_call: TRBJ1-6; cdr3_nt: TGTGCCAGCAGCGCGACAGGGCCTAATTCACCCCTCCACTTT; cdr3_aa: CASSATGPNSPLHF
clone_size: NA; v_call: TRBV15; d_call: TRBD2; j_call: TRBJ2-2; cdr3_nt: TGTGCCACCAGCAGGAGCGGGGGAAACACCGGGGAGCTGTTTTTT; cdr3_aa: CATSRSGGNTGELFF
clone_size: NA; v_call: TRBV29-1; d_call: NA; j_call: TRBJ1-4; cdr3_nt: TGCAGCGTTGTAATCTCCGCTAGCGAAAAACTGTTTTTT; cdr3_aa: CSVVISASEKLFF
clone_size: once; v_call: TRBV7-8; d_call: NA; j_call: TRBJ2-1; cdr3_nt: TGTGCCAGCAGCTTCGGGGCGGGAAGTGGCAATGAGCAGTTCTTC; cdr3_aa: CASSFGAGSGNEQFF
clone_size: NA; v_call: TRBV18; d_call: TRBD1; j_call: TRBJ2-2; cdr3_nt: TGTGCCAGCTCACCTAAGGGACAGGGGTTCTCCGGGGAGCTGTTTTTT; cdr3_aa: CASSPKGQGFSGELFF
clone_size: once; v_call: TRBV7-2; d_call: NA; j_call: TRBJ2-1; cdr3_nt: TGTGCCAGCAACGGTAGGAGGGGCCACAATGAGCAGTTCTTC; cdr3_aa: CASNGRRGHNEQFF
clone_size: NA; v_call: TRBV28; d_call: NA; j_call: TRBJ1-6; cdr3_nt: TGTGCCAGCAGTGGCGGTGGTGGGGGGGGCTATTCACCCCTCCACTTT; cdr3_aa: CASSGGGGGGYSPLHF
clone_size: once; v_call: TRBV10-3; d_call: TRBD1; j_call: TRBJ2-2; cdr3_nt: TGTGCCATCGACAGGACAGGAGTGGCCGGGGAGCTGTTTTTT; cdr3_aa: CAIDRTGVAGELFF
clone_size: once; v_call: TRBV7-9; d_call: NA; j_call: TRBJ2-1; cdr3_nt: TGTGCCAGCAGGCCAGCCGGGATTTCCTACAATGAGCAGTTCTTC; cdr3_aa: CASRPAGISYNEQFF
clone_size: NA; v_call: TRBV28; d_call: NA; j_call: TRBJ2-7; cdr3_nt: TGTGCCAGCAGTTCCCGGGCAGAACTCCGTTCCTACGAGCAGTACTTC; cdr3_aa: CASSSRAELRSYEQYF
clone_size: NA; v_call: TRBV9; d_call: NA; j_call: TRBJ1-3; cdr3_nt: TGTGCCAGCAGCGTATCCCCGACTTACTCTGGAAACACCATATATTTT; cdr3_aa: CASSVSPTYSGNTIYF
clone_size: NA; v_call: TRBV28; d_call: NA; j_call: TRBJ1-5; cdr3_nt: TGTGCCAGCAGTTTCGCTCAGCCCCAGCATTTT; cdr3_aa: CASSFAQPQHF
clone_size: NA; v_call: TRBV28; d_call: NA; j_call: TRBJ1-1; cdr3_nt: TGTGCCAGCATGCCCCGGGGCACTGAAGCTTTCTTT; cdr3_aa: CASMPRGTEAFF
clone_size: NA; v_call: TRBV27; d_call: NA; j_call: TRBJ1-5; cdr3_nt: TGTGCCAGCAGTCCCCGACCGGAGCAGCCCCAGCATTTT; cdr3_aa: CASSPRPEQPQHF
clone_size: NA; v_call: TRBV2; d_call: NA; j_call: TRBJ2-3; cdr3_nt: TGTGCCAGCAGTGAAAGAGAGGGCAGGGGCCAAAAAGATACGCAGTATTTT; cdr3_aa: CASSEREGRGQKDTQYF
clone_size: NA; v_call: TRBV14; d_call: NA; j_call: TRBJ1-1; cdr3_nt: TGTGCCAGCAGCCGACTAGACGGTTTGGACACTGAAGCTTTCTTT; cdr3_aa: CASSRLDGLDTEAFF
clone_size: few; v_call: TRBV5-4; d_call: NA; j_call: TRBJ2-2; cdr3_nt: TGTGCCAGCAGCTTGGTTTCAATCTCCGGGACAACGAACACCGGGGAGCTGTTTTTT; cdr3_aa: CASSLVSISGTTNTGELFF
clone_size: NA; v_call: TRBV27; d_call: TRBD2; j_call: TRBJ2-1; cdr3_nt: TGTGCCAGCAGTTTACTAGGGACTAGCGGGACCAATGAGCAGTTCTTC; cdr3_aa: CASSLLGTSGTNEQFF
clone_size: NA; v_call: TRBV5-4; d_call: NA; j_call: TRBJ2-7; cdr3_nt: TGTGCCAGCAGCTTGGATAGTAGGTACGAGCAGTACTTC; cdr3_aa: CASSLDSRYEQYF
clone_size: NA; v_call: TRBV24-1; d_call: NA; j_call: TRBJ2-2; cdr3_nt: TGTGCCACCAGTGATTTCGCAAGGGCAACCGGGGAGCTGTTTTTT; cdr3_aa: CATSDFARATGELFF
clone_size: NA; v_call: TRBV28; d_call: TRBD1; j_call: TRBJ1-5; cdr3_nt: TGTGCCAGCAGTAGGGGACAGTATAGCAATCAGCCCCAGCATTTT; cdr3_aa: CASSRGQYSNQPQHF
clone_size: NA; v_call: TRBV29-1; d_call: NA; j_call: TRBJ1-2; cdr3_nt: TGCAGCGTTCTACAGCCGACTAACTATGGCTACACCTTC; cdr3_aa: CSVLQPTNYGYTF
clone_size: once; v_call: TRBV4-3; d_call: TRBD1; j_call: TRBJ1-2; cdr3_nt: TGCGCCAGCAGCCAAGATTGGAGACAGGGGGGTCTCTCTCCATACACCTTC; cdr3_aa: CASSQDWRQGGLSPYTF
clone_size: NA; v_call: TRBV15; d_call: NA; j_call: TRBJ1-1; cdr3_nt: TGTGCCACCAGCAGAGGGACACTCCGGACCAACACTGAAGCTTTCTTT; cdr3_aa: CATSRGTLRTNTEAFF
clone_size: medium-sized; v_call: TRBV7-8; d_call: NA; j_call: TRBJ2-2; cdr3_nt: TGTGCCAGCAGCCGAGGGTCGGGTTACTCCGCGAACACCGGGGAGCTGTTTTTT; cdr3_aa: CASSRGSGYSANTGELFF